This section outlines one T cell receptor (beta chain) sequence together with its context. TCRdb's table, derived via immunoSEQ multiplex PCR, lists solely in-frame clones and lacks some. The sample has about 140,000 clones; approximately 92% are singletons. V was clipped by 4 bases and J by 3 bases; unmatched bases: 4. Per germline, CDR1 KGHDR and CDR2 SFDVKD. This CDR3 comprises 15 residues. The data originate from a study of control samples from healthy donors and cancer patients. Sequencing was performed on blood. This receptor was taken from a man aged 25 to 40 in good health. This sequence joins TRBV24-1 and TRBJ1-2, with 10 bases matching TRBD1. Here the CDR3 DNA reads TGTGCCACCAGTGAGACAGGGGGCGGGTACTATGGCTACACCTTC. Protein product: CATSETGGGYYGYTF.